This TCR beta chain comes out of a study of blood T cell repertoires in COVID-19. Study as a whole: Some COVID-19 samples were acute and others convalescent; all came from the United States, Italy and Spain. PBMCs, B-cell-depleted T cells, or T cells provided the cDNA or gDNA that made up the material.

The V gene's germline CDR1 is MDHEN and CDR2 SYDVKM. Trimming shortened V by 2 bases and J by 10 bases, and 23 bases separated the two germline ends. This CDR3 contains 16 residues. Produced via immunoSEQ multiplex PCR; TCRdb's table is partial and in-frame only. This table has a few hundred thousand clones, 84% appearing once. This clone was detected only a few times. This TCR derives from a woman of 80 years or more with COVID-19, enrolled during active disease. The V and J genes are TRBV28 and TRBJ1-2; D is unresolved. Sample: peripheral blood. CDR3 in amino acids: CASSLKPYATPRPYTF. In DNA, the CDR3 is TGTGCCAGCAGTTTAAAACCGTATGCAACCCCGAGGCCCTACACCTTC.